One sample yielded the 9 T cell receptor beta chains listed below, sequenced in a study of identical twins. TCRdb used MiXCR to reprocess the 5' RACE reads, holding one entry per CDR3 protein. Here the sample spans around 490,000 distinct CDR3 sequences, roughly 15% being singletons. These data were also reused for a study on yellow fever vaccine responses in identical twins.

Sequencing input: CD4+ T cells sorted from blood. These receptor sequences come from a woman aged 18-29 years in good health.

The V and J genes are TRBV12-3 or TRBV12-4 and TRBJ1-2, with TRBD1 matching 10 bases. The trim removed 4 bases at V and 7 bases at J, leaving 3 bases unmatched. The CDR3 totals 13 residues. The CDR3 DNA follows: TGTGCCAGCAGTTCCGGGGACAGGGGTGGCTACACCTTC. It specifies CASSSGDRGGYTF.

The V call is TRBV10-3, the J call TRBJ2-5; D ambiguous. The CDR3 has 14 residues. Deletions cut 2 bases from V and 1 base from J, with 8 bases between. Germline CDR1 is ENHRY and CDR2 is SYGVKD. The CDR3 coding sequence is TGTGCCATCAGTGAGGGAAACTTCCAAGAGACCCAGTACTTC. This codes for CAISEGNFQETQYF.

The sample holds a few counts of this clonotype. CDR3 loop: CASSSRTGGTAGELFF. CDR3 DNA sequence: TGTGCCAGCAGCTCACGGACAGGGGGTACCGCCGGGGAGCTGTTTTTT. The chain couples TRBV7-3 to TRBJ2-2; the match to TRBD1 covers 10 bases. Trimming at V came to 4 bases and at J to 6 bases, leaving 8 bases not matched to a gene. Germline values: CDR1 SGHTA, CDR2 FQGTGA. The CDR3 has 16 amino acids.

The chain combines TRBV23-1 with TRBJ2-1; maybe TRBD1 (6 bases). TRBV23-1 belongs to the ORF category, with a function that is uncertain. This CDR3 spans 17 amino acids. V lost 9 bases and J lost 7, with 28 bases in between. The CDR3 here is CARPPSKAPTGWNEQFF. In DNA, the CDR3 is TGCGCCAGGCCGCCGAGTAAGGCCCCTACAGGGTGGAATGAGCAGTTCTTC.

This clonotype was observed a few times. The chain has TRBV12-3 or TRBV12-4 and TRBJ2-3; 8 nucleotides line up with TRBD2. The CDR3 sequence is 13 residues long. With 6 bases clipped from V and 4 bases from J, the junction kept 3 bases outside the gene matches. This CDR3 reads CASSGRAADTQYF. CDR3 nucleotides: TGTGCCAGCAGCGGGAGGGCGGCAGATACGCAGTATTTT.

This clonotype was seen only a few times. The chain recombines TRBV6-1 with TRBJ1-1; TRBD1 matches at 8 bases. Germline CDR1 is MNHNS and CDR2 is SASEGT. There are 13 residues in the CDR3. V was clipped by 7 bases and J by 5 bases; unmatched bases: 6. The DNA of the CDR3 is TGTGCCAGCAAATTAGGACAGGGAACTGAAGCTTTCTTT. Its translation: CASKLGQGTEAFF.

The CDR3, as DNA: TGTGCCACCGCCCCCGGGGGTCCTGTCTCCGAGCAGTACTTC. Its protein is CATAPGGPVSEQYF. J is TRBJ2-7 and V is TRBV24-1; D may be TRBD2 (6 bases). CDR1 KGHDR and CDR2 SFDVKD come from the germline V gene. V was trimmed by 9 bases and J by 6 bases, leaving 20 bases between them. The CDR3 extends over 14 amino acids.

The chain links TRBV12-3 or TRBV12-4 to TRBJ2-1; D not resolved. This CDR3 spans 14 amino acids. The ends were cut back, 6 bases at V and 1 base at J, with 10 bases in the middle. The CDR3 is CASRTHRSYNEQFF. CDR3 nucleotides: TGTGCCAGCAGAACCCATCGATCCTACAATGAGCAGTTCTTC.

This clonotype came up many times. The chain links TRBV7-9 to TRBJ1-2; 7 bases align to TRBD1. The germline V gene has CDR1 SEHNR and CDR2 FQNEAQ (reference sequence). The trim removed 4 bases at V and 8 bases at J, leaving 7 bases unmatched. There are 13 residues in the CDR3. This CDR3 is CASSYGQVRGYTF. CDR3 in DNA: TGTGCCAGCAGCTATGGACAGGTTCGAGGCTACACCTTC.